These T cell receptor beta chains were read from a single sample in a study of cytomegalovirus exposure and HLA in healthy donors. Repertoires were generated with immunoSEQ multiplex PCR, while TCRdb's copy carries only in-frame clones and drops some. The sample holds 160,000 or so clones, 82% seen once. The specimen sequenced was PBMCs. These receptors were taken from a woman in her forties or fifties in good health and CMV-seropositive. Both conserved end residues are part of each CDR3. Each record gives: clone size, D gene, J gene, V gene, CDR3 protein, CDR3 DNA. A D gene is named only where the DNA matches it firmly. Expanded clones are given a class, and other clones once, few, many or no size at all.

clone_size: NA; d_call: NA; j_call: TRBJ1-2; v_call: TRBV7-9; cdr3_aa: CASSTTGLEGYTF; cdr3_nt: TGTGCCAGCAGCACTACGGGACTAGAGGGCTACACCTTC
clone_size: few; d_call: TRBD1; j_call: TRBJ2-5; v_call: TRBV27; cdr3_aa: CASSPHRGRTPRQETQYF; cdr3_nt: TGTGCCAGCAGTCCCCATAGGGGGCGGACCCCTCGTCAAGAGACCCAGTACTTC
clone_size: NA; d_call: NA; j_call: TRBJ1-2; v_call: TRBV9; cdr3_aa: CASSVAITLGGRSYGYTF; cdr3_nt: TGTGCCAGCAGCGTAGCTATTACACTAGGGGGTCGTAGCTATGGCTACACCTTC
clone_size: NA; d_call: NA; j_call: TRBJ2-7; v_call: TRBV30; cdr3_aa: CAWSVLGIYEQYF; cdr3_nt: TGTGCCTGGAGTGTACTAGGTATCTACGAGCAGTACTTC
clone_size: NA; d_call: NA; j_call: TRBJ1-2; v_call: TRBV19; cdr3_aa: CASSTPTETYGYTF; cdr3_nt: TGTGCCAGTAGTACCCCGACAGAAACCTATGGCTACACCTTC
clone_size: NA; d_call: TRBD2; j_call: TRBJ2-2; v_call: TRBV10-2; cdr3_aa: CATPGGAGELFF; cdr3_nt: TGCGCCACCCCGGGAGGGGCCGGGGAGCTGTTTTTT
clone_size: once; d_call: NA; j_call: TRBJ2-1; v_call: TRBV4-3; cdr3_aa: CASSQDLMSGPYNEQFF; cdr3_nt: TGCGCCAGCAGCCAAGATTTAATGAGCGGACCCTACAATGAGCAGTTCTTC
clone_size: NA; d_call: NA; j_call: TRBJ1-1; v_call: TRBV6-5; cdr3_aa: CASSTRDKGYTEAFF; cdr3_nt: TGTGCCAGCAGTACCAGGGACAAAGGGTACACTGAAGCTTTCTTT
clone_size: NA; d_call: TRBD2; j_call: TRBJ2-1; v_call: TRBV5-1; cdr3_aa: CASSALRGGGISYNEQFF; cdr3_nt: TGCGCCAGCAGCGCCTTGCGGGGGGGCGGAATTTCCTACAATGAGCAGTTCTTC
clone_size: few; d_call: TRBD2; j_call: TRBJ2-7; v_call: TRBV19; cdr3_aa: CASSIGLGGLADGMYEQYF; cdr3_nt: TGTGCCAGTAGTATAGGACTGGGCGGACTAGCGGATGGGATGTACGAGCAGTACTTC
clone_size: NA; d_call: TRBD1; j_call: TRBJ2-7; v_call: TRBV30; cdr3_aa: CAWSVQGLSNHEQYF; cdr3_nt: TGTGCCTGGAGTGTACAGGGGCTAAGTAACCACGAGCAGTACTTC
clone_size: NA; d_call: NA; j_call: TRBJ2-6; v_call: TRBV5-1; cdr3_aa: CASSNSSSGANVLTF; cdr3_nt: TGCGCCAGCAGCAACTCTAGCTCTGGGGCCAACGTCCTGACTTTC
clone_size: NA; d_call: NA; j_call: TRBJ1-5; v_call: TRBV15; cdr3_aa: CATSSPSDSSNQPQHF; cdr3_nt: TGTGCCACCAGCAGTCCTTCGGACAGTTCTAATCAGCCCCAGCATTTT
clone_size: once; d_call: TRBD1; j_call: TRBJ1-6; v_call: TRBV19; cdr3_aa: CASRQGSYSPLHF; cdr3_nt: TGTGCCAGCCGACAGGGGAGTTATTCACCCCTCCACTTT
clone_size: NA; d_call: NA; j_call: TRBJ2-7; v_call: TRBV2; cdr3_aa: CASSGNGGIRYEQYF; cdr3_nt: TGTGCCAGCAGCGGCAATGGAGGGATTCGGTACGAGCAGTACTTC
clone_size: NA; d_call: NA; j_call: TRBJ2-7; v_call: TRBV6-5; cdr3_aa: CASRGLATYEQYF; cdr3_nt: TGTGCCAGCAGGGGCCTGGCGACGTACGAGCAGTACTTC
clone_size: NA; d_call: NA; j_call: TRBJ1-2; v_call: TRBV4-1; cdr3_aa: CASSQVFGGLGYTF; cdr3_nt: TGCGCCAGCAGCCAAGTTTTCGGGGGGCTTGGCTACACCTTC
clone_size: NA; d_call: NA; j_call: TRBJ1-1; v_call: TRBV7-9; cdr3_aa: CASSPPVVEAFF; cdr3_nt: TGTGCCAGCAGCCCGCCAGTGGTCGAAGCTTTCTTT
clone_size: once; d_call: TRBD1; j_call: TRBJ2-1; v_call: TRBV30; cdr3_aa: CAWSGWDRATYNEQFF; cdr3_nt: TGTGCCTGGAGTGGGTGGGACAGGGCTACCTACAATGAGCAGTTCTTC
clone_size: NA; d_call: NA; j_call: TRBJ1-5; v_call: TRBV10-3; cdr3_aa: CAISRGDQPQHF; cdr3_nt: TGTGCCATCAGCCGCGGGGATCAGCCCCAGCATTTT
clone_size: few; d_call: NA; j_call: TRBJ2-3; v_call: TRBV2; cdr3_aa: CASRGRSGSRQDTQYF; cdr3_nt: TGTGCCAGCCGAGGAAGATCCGGGTCTCGGCAAGATACGCAGTATTTT
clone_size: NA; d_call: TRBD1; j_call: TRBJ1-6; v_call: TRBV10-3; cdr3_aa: CAVSGTGNSPLHF; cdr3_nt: TGTGCCGTCTCCGGGACAGGGAATTCACCCCTCCACTTT
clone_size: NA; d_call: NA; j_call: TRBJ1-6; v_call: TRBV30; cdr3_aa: CAWSVPGDSPLHF; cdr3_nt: TGTGCCTGGAGTGTACCGGGGGATTCACCCCTCCACTTT
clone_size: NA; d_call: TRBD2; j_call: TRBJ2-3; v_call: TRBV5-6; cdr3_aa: CASSLTSDRADTQYF; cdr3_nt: TGTGCCAGCAGCCTCACTAGCGATAGAGCAGATACGCAGTATTTT
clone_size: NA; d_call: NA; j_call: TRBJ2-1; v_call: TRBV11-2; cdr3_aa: CASSLEPFHIWSEQFF; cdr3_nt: TGTGCCAGCAGCTTAGAGCCATTCCATATTTGGAGTGAGCAGTTCTTC
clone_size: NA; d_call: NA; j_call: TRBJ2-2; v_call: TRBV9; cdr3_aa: CASSPYRVVRATGELFF; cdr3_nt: TGTGCCAGCAGCCCGTACAGGGTAGTCCGGGCCACCGGGGAGCTGTTTTTT
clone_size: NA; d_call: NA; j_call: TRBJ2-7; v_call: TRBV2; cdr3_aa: CASRSGQVYEQYF; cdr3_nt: TGTGCCAGCCGAAGTGGACAAGTCTACGAGCAGTACTTC
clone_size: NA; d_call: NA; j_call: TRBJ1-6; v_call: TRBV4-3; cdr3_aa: CASSQDNGQGNSPLHF; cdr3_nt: TGCGCCAGCAGCCAAGATAACGGCCAGGGGAATTCACCCCTCCACTTT
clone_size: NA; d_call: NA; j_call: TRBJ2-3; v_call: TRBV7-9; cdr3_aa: CASSLAGSRNTQYF; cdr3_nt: TGTGCCAGCAGCTTAGCCGGTTCTAGAAATACGCAGTATTTT
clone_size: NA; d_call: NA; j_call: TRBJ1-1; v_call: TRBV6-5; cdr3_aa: CASSYSIRSHTEAFF; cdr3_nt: TGTGCCAGCAGTTACTCGATTAGATCTCACACTGAAGCTTTCTTT
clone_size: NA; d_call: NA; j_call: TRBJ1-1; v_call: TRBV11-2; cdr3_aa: CASSLGRQRVNTEAFF; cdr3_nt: TGTGCCAGCAGCTTAGGAAGGCAGAGGGTGAACACTGAAGCTTTCTTT
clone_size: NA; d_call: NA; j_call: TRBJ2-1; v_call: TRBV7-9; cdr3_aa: CASSLGGGVLNEQFF; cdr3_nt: TGTGCCAGCAGCTTAGGGGGGGGCGTCCTCAATGAGCAGTTCTTC
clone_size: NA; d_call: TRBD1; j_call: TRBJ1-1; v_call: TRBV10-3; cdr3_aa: CAIREGQGGEAFF; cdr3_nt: TGTGCCATCAGGGAGGGACAGGGGGGTGAAGCTTTCTTT
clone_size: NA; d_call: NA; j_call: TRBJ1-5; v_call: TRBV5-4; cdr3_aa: CASSPDRNQPQHF; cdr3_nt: TGTGCCAGCAGCCCAGACAGGAATCAGCCCCAGCATTTT
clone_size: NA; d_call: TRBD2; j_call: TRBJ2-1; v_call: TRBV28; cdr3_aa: CASSLLSGGRDEQFF; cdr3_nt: TGTGCCAGCAGTTTACTCAGCGGGGGAAGGGATGAGCAGTTCTTC
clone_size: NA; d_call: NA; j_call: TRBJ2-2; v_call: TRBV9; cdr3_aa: CASSAASAGELFF; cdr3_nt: TGTGCCAGCAGCGCCGCGAGCGCCGGGGAGCTGTTTTTT
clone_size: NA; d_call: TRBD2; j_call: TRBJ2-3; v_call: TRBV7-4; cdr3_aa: CASSLGLAGGPINTQYF; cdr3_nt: TGTGCCAGCAGCTTAGGGCTGGCGGGGGGGCCGATCAATACGCAGTATTTT
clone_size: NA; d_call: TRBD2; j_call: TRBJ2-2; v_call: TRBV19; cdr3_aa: CASSPRTSGGTNTGELFF; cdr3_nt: TGTGCCAGTAGTCCCCGGACTAGCGGGGGGACGAACACCGGGGAGCTGTTTTTT
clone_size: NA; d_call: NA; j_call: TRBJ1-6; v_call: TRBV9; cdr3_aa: CASSVDQNSPLHF; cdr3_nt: TGTGCCAGCAGCGTAGATCAGAATTCACCCCTCCACTTT
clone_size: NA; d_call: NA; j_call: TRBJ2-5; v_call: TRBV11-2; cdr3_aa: CASSFAIQETQYF; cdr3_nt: TGTGCCAGCAGCTTCGCTATCCAAGAGACCCAGTACTTC
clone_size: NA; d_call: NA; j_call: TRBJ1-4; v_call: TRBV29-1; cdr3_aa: CSVARLPGEKLFF; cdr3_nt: TGCAGTGTTGCGAGGCTCCCTGGTGAAAAACTGTTTTTT
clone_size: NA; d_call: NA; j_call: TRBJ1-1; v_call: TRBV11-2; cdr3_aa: CASSPQGVRTEAFF; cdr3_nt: TGTGCCAGCAGCCCCCAGGGTGTCAGGACTGAAGCTTTCTTT
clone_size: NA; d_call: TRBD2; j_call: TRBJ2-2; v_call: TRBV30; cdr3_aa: CAWSVLWGLAGTGELFF; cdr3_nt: TGTGCCTGGAGTGTACTTTGGGGGTTAGCGGGAACCGGGGAGCTGTTTTTT
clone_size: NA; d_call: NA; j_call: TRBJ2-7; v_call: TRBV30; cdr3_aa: CAWSGSLSSYEQYF; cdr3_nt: TGTGCCTGGAGTGGGTCTCTGAGCTCCTACGAGCAGTACTTC
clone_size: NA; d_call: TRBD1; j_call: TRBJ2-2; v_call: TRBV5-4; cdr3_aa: CASSPSATTGANTGELFF; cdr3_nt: TGTGCCAGCAGCCCCTCTGCCACGACAGGGGCGAACACCGGGGAGCTGTTTTTT
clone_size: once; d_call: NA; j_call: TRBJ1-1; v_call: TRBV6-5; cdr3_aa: CANFDGSILSTEAFF; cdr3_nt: TGTGCCAACTTTGACGGGAGTATTCTTAGCACTGAAGCTTTCTTT
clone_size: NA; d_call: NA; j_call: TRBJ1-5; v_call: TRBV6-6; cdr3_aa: CASSLGGGQPQHF; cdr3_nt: TGTGCCAGCAGCCTCGGGGGGGGTCAGCCCCAGCATTTT
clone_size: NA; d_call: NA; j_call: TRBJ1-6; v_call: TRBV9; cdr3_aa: CASSVEREVSNSPLHF; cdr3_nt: TGTGCCAGCAGCGTAGAGAGGGAAGTATCCAATTCACCCCTCCACTTT
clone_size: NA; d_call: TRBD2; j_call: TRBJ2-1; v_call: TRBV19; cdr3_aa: CASSTFTSGPYNEQFF; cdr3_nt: TGTGCCAGTAGTACATTTACTAGCGGCCCCTACAATGAGCAGTTCTTC
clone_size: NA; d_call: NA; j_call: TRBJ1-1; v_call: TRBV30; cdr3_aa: CAWSRSVRTEAFF; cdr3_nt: TGTGCCTGGAGTCGCAGTGTACGCACTGAAGCTTTCTTT
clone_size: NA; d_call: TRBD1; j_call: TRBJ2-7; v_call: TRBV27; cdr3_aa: CASSRTGVSYEQYF; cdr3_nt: TGTGCCAGCAGTCGGACAGGGGTCTCCTACGAGCAGTACTTC
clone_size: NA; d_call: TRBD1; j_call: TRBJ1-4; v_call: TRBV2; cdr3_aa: CASTGTGGLAEKLFF; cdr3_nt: TGTGCCAGTACCGGGACAGGGGGTTTAGCGGAAAAACTGTTTTTT
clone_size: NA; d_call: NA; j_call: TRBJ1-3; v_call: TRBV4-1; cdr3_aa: CASSQESGSSGNTIYF; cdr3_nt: TGCGCCAGCAGCCAAGAGTCCGGGAGCTCTGGAAACACCATATATTTT
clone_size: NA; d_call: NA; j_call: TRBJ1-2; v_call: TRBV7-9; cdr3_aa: CASSSPDSRYGYTF; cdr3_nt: TGTGCCAGCAGCTCCCCAGACAGTCGTTATGGCTACACCTTC
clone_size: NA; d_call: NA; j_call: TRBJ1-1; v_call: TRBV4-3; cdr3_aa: CASSHYIPGGLGTEAFF; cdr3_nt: TGCGCCAGCAGCCATTATATCCCCGGGGGGCTCGGCACTGAAGCTTTCTTT